The table lists the clone carrying this TCR beta chain with a count of one. The antigen is not known. Data came from immunoSEQ multiplex PCR; TCRdb stores just in-frame clones and leaves some out. The sample contains about 73,000 clones, roughly 90% of which appear only once. In germline, CDR1 is SEHNR, CDR2 FQNEAQ (reference sequence). V lost 5 bases and J lost 5; bases outside the gene matches: 8. CDR3 length: 15 amino acids. This entry comes from a study of cytomegalovirus exposure and HLA in healthy donors. Study as a whole: Later, an analysis reported that the 120 or so validation repertoires had used the same platform as the approximately 600 first-cohort repertoires.

Study outcomes and limitations: Subsequent analysis showed first-cohort TCR clusters tending to co-occur in roughly 130 validation repertoires.

This TCR came from a woman under 30 in good health and CMV-seropositive. The sample consisted of PBMCs. The chain is built from TRBV7-9 and TRBJ1-5, with 8 nucleotides matching TRBD1. The CDR3 nucleotides read TGTGCCAGCAGCGAAGGACAGGGTCGAGATCAGCCCCAGCATTTT. Translating gives CASSEGQGRDQPQHF.